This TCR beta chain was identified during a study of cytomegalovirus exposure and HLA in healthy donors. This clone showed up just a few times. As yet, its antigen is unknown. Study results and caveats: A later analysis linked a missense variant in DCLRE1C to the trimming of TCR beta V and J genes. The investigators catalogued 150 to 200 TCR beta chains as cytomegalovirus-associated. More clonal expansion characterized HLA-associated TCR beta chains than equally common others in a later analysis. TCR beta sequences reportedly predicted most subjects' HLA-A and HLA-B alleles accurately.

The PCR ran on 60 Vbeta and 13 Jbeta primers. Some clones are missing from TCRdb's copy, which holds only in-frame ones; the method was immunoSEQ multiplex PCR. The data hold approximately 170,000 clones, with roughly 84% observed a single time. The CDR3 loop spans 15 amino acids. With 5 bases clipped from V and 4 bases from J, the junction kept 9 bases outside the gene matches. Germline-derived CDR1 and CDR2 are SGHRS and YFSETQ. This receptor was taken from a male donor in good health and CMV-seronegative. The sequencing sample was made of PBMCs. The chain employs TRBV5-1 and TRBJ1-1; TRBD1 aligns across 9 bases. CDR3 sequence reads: CASREQGAPGTEAFF. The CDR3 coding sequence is TGCGCCAGCAGGGAACAGGGGGCGCCGGGCACTGAAGCTTTCTTT.